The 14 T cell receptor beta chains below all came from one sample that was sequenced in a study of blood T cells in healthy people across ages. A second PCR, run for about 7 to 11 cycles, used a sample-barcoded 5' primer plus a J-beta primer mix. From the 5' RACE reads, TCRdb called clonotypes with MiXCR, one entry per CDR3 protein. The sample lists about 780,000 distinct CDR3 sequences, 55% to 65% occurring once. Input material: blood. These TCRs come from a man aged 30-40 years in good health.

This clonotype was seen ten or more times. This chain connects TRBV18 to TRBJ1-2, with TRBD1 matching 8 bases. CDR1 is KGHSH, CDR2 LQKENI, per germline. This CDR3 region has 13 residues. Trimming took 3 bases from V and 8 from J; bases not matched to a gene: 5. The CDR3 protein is CASSPTGEYGYTF. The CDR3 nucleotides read TGTGCCAGCTCACCGACAGGGGAGTACGGCTACACCTTC.

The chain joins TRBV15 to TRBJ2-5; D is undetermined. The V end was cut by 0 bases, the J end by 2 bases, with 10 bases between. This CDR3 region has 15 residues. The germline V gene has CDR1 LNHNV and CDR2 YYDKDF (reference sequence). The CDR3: CATSRDLGQQETQYF. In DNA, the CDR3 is TGTGCCACCAGCAGAGATTTGGGCCAACAAGAGACCCAGTACTTC.

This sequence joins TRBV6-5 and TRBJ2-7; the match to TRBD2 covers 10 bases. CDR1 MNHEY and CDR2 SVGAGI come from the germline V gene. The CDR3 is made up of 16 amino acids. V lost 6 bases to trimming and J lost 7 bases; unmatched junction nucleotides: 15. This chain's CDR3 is CASSPLRSGGANEQYF. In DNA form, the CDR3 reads TGTGCCAGCAGCCCCCTGAGGAGCGGGGGGGCGAATGAGCAGTACTTC.

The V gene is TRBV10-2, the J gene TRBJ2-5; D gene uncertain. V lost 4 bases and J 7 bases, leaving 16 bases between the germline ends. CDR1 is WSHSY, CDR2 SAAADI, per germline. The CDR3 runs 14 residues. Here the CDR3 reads CASSGDFLSGTQYF. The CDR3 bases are TGCGCCAGCAGTGGTGACTTTCTTTCCGGGACCCAGTACTTC.

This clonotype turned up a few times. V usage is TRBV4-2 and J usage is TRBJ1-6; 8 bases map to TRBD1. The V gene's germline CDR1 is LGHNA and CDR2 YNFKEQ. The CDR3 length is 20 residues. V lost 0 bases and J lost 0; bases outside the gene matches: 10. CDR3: CASSQDRITTGGSYNSPLHF. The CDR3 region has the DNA TGTGCCAGCAGCCAAGACCGAATCACTACAGGGGGCTCCTATAATTCACCCCTCCACTTT.

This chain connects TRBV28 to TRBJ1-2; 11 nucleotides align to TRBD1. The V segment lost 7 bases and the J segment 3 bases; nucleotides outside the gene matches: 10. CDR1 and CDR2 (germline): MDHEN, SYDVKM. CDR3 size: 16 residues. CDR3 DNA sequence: TGTGCCAGCATTCGGGACAGGGGGGAAATTTACTATGGCTACACCTTC. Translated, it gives CASIRDRGEIYYGYTF.

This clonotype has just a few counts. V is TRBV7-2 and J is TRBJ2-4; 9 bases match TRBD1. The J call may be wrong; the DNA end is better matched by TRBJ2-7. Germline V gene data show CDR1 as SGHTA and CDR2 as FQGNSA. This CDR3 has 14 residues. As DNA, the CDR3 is TGTGCCAGCAGCGCCCGACAGGGGGTCGACGAGCAGTACTTC. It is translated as CASSARQGVDEQYF.

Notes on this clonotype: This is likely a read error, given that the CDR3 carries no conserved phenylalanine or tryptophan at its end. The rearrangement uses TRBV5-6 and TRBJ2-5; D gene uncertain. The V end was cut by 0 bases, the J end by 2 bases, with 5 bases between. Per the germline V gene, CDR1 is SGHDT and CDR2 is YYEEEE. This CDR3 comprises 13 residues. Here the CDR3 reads CASSLDSQETQYL. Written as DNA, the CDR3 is TGTGCCAGCAGCTTGGACAGTCAAGAGACCCAGTACCTC.

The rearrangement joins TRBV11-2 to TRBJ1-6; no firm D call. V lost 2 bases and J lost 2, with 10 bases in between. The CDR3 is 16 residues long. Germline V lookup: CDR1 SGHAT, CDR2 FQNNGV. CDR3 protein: CASSLRMRPYNSPLHF. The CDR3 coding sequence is TGTGCCAGCAGCTTAAGGATGCGTCCCTATAATTCACCCCTCCACTTT.

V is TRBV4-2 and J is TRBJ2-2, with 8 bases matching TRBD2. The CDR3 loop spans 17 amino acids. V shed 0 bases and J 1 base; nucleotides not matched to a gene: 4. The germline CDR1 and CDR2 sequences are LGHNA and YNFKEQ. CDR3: CASSQDTLAGNTGELFF. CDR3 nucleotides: TGTGCCAGCAGCCAAGATACTCTAGCGGGGAACACCGGGGAGCTGTTTTTT.

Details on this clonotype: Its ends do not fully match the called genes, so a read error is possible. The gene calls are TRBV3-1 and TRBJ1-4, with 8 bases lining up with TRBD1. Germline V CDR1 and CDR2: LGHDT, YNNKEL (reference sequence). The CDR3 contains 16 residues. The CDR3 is CASSQDLGQANEKLFF. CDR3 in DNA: TGTGCCAGCAGCCAAGATCTGGGACAGGCTAACGAAAAACTGTTTTTT.

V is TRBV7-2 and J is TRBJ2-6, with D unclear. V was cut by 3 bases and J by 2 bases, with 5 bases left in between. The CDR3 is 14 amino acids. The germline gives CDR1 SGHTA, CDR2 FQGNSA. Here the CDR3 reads CASSFEPGANVLTF. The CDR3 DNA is TGTGCCAGCAGCTTCGAGCCTGGGGCCAACGTCCTGACTTTC.

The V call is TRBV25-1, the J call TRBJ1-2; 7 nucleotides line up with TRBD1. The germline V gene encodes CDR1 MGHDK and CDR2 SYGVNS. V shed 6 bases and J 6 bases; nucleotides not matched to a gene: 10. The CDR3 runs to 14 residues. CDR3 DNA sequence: TGTGCCAGCAGCCCCCCAGGGGGACGGGATGGCTACACCTTC. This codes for CASSPPGGRDGYTF.

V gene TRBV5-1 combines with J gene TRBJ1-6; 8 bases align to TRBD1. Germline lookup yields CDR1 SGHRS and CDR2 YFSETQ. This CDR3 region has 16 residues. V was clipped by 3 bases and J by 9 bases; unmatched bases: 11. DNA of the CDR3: TGCGCCAGCAGCTGGACCGACCAGGGGGCAAGTTCACCCCTCCACTTT. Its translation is CASSWTDQGASSPLHF.